This T cell receptor beta chain was sequenced in a study of human T cells and chemical hapten exposure. Study overall: Patch testing placed 0.01% DPC on the upper back, with readings at 6 days. The patients were mostly female; they had alopecia areata, totalis or universalis.

Time point here: patch test 2, 6 weeks after DPC sensitization. Specified treatment: therapeutic diphenylcyclopropenone sensitization with weekly scalp DPC. A single record per CDR3 protein comes from TCRdb applying MiXCR to the RACE reads. The sample holds approximately 100,000 distinct CDR3 sequences; 9.2% are singletons and the top ten take approximately 3%. Trimming removed 5 bases at V and 5 bases at J, with 10 bases between. The CDR3 sequence is 13 residues long. CDR1 is MNHEY and CDR2 is SVGEGT in the germline V gene. This chain joins TRBV6-2 or TRBV6-3 and TRBJ2-1; a weak D match, TRBD2 (5 bases). This specimen consisted of whole blood, obtained in connection with sensitization to the hapten diphenylcyclopropenone (DPC). The sequence was obtained from a middle-aged woman with alopecia areata. Some clones in this sample may be carry-over from other donors' samples. CDR3: CASSRGPNNEQFF. In DNA, the CDR3 is TGTGCCAGCAGTAGAGGGCCTAACAATGAGCAGTTCTTC.